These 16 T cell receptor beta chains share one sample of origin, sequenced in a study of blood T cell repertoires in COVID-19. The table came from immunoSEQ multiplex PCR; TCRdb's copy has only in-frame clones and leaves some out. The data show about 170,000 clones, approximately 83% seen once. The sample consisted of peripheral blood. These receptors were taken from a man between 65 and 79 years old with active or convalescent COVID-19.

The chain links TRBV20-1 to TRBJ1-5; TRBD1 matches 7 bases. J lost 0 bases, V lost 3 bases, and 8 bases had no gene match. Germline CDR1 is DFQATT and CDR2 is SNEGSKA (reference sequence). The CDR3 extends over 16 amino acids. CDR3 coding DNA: TGCAGTGCTAGTCCGGGACAGAGACTTAGCAATCAGCCCCAGCATTTT. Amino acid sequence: CSASPGQRLSNQPQHF.

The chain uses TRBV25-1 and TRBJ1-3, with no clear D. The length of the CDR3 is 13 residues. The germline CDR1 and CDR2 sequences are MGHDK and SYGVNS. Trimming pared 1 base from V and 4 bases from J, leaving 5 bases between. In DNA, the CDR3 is TGTGCCAGCAGTGAATGGGCCGGAAACACCATATATTTT. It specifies CASSEWAGNTIYF.

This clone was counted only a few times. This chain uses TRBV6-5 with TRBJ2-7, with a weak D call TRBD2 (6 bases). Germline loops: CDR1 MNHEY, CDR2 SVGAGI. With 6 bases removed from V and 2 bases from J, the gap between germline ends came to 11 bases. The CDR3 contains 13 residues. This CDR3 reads CASRRGNPYEQYF. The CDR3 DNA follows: TGTGCCAGCAGACGCGGGAACCCCTACGAGCAGTACTTC.

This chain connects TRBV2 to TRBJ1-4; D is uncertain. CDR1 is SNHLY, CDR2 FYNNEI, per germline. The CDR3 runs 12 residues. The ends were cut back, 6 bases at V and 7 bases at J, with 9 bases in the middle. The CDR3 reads CASRLGGEKLFF. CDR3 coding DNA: TGTGCCAGCAGGTTGGGAGGTGAAAAACTGTTTTTT.

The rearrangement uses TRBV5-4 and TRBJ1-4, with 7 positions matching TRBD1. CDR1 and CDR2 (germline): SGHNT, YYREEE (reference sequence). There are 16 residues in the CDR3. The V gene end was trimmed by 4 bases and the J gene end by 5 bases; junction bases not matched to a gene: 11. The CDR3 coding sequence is TGTGCCAGCAGCCGGCAGGGAACGGGACAGAATGAAAAACTGTTTTTT. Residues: CASSRQGTGQNEKLFF.

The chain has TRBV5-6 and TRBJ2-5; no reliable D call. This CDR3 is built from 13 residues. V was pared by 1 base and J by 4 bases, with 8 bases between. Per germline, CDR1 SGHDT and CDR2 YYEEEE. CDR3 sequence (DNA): TGTGCCAGCAGCTTGCAGGTTGGAGAGACCCAGTACTTC. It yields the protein CASSLQVGETQYF.

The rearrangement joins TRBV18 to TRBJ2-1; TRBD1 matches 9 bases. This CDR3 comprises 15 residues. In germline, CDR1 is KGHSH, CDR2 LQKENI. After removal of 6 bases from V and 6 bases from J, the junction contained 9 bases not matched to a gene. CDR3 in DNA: TGTGCCAGCTCCCACAGGACGGGACAGGGCAATGAGCAGTTCTTC. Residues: CASSHRTGQGNEQFF.

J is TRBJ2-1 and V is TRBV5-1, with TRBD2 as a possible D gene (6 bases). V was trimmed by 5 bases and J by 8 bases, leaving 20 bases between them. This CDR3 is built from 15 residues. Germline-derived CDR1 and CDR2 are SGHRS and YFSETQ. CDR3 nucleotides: TGCGCCAGCAGACTCGGGGCGGGACGGGCGTATGAGCAGTTCTTC. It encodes CASRLGAGRAYEQFF.

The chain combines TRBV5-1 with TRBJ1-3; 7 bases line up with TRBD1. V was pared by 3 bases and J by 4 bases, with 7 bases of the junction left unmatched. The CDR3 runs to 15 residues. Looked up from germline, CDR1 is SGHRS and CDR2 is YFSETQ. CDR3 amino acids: CASSSFDRVGNTIYF. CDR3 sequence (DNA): TGCGCCAGCAGCTCGTTCGACAGGGTCGGAAACACCATATATTTT.

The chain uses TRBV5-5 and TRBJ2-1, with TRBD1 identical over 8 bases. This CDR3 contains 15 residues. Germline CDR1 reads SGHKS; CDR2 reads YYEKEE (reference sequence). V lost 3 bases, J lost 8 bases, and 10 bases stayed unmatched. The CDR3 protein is CASSSQGVARHEQFF. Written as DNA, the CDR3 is TGTGCCAGCAGCTCACAGGGGGTTGCGCGGCATGAGCAGTTCTTC.

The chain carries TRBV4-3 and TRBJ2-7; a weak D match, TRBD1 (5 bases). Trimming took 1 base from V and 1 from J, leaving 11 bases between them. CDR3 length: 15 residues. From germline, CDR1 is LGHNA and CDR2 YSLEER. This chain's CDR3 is CASSQVGPGSYEQYF. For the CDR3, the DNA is TGCGCCAGCAGCCAAGTAGGGCCAGGGTCCTACGAGCAGTACTTC.

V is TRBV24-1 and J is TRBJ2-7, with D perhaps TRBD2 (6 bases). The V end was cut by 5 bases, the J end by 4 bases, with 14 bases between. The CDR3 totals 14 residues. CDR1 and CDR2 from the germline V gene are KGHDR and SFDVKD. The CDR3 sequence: CATSAAGKSYEQYF. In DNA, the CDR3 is TGTGCCACCAGTGCGGCGGGAAAGTCGTACGAGCAGTACTTC.

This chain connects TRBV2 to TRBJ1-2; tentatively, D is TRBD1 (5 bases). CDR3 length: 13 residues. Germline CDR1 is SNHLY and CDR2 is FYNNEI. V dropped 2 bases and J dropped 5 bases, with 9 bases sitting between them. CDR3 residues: CASSEIQGYGYTF. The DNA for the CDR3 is TGTGCCAGCAGTGAAATTCAGGGTTATGGCTACACCTTC.

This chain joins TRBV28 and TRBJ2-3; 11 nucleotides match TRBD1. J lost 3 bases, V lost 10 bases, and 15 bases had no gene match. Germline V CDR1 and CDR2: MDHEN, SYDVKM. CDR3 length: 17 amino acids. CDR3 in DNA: TGTGCCACCTCGGGCCGGGACAGGGGGAGGGGAACAGATACGCAGTATTTT. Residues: CATSGRDRGRGTDTQYF.

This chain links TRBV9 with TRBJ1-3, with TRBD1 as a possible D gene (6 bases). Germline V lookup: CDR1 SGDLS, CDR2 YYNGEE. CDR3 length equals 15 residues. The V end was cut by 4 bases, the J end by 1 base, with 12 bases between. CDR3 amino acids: CASSTQGPSGNTIYF. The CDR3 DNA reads TGTGCCAGCAGCACACAGGGCCCATCTGGAAACACCATATATTTT.

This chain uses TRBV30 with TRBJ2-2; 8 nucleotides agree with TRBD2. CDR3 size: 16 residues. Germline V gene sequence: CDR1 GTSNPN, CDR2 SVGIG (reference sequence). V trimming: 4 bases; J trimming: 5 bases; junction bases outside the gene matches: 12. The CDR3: CAWITGGTSTTGELFF. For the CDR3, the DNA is TGTGCCTGGATCACCGGAGGGACTAGTACGACCGGGGAGCTGTTTTTT.